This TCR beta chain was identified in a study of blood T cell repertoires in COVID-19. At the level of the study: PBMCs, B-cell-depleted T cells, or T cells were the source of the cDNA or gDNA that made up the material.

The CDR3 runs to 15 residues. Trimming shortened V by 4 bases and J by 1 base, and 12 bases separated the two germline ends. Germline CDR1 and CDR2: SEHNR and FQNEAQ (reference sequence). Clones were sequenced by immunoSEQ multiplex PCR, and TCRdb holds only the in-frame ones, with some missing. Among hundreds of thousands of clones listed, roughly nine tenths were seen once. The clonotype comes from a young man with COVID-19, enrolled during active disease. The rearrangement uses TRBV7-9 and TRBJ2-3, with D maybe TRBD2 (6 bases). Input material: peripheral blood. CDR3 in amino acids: CASSSTTRRTDTQYF. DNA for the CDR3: TGTGCCAGCAGCTCCACGACTAGGCGCACAGATACGCAGTATTTT.